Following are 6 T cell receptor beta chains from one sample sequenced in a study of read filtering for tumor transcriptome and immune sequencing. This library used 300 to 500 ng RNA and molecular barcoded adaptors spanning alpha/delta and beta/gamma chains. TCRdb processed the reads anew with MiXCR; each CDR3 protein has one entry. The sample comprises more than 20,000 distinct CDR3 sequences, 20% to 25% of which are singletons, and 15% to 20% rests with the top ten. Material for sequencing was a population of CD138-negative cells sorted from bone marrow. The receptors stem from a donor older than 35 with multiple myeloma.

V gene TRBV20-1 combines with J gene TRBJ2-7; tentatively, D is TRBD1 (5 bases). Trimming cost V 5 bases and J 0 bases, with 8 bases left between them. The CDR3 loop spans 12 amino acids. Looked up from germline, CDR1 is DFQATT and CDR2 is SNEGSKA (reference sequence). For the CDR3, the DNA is TGCAGTGCTGGCAGGGACTCCTACGAGCAGTACTTC. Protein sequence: CSAGRDSYEQYF.

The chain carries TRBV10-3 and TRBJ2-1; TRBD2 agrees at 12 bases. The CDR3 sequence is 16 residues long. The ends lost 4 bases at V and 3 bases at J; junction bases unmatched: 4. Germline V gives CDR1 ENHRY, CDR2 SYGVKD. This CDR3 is CAISGGTSGHYNEQFF. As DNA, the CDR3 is TGTGCCATCAGTGGAGGGACTAGCGGGCACTACAATGAGCAGTTCTTC.

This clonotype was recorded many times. The chain's CDR3 is CSARGDGLAGGQYEQYF. The DNA for the CDR3 is TGCAGTGCTAGAGGGGATGGACTAGCGGGAGGGCAATACGAGCAGTACTTC. The chain combines TRBV20-1 with TRBJ2-7, with TRBD2 matching 15 bases. Per germline, CDR1 DFQATT and CDR2 SNEGSKA (reference sequence). The CDR3 is 17 amino acids. The V gene end was trimmed by 1 base and the J gene end by 4 bases; junction bases not matched to a gene: 8.

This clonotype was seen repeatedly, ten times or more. This chain's CDR3 is CASSLGRDSNQPQHF. The DNA of the CDR3 is TGTGCCAGCAGCCTCGGCAGGGATAGCAATCAGCCCCAGCATTTT. The V call is TRBV7-8, the J call TRBJ1-5; a weak D match, TRBD1 (5 bases). CDR1 is SGHVS, CDR2 FQNEAQ, per germline. The CDR3 is made up of 15 amino acids. Trimming cost V 5 bases and J 0 bases, with 11 bases left between them.

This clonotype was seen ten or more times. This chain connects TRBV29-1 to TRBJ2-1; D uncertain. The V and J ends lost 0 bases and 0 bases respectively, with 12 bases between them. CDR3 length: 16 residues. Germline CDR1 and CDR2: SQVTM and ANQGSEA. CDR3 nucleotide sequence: TGCAGCGTTGAAGATAAGGTCAAGAGCTCCTACAATGAGCAGTTCTTC. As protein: CSVEDKVKSSYNEQFF.

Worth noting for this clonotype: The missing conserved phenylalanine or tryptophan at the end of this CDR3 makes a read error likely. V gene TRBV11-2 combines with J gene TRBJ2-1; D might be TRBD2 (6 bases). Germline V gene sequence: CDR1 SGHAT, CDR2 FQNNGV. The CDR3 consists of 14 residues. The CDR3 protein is CASSTGVVYDEQFL. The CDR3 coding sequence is TGTGCCAGCAGTACGGGAGTCGTCTACGATGAGCAGTTCCTC.